The rows below give T cell receptor beta chains drawn from one sample of a study of blood T cell repertoires in COVID-19. This table comes from immunoSEQ multiplex PCR, and its TCRdb copy is limited to in-frame clones, with some not included. This sample has 200,000 to 250,000 clones, with around 84% found just once. The sequencing sample was made of peripheral blood. These receptor sequences come from a woman between 65 and 79 years old with active or convalescent COVID-19. Both conserved end residues are part of each CDR3. D genes are given only for firm matches. The listing skips clone size in some rows; elsewhere it reads once, few, many or a size class.

CDR3nt: TGTGCCAGCAGCTCGCCCCCTGGGCGGGGGGGCCCGAACACCGGGGAGCTGTTTTTT; CDR3aa: CASSSPPGRGGPNTGELFF; d_gene: TRBD2; abundance: -; j_gene: TRBJ2-2; v_gene: TRBV5-4
CDR3nt: TGTGCCAGCAGTTACAGAGACAGGGGCGGCTACACCTTC; CDR3aa: CASSYRDRGGYTF; d_gene: TRBD1; abundance: -; j_gene: TRBJ1-2; v_gene: TRBV6-5
CDR3nt: TGTGCCAGCAGCAGACAGTCCCAAGAGACCCAGTACTTC; CDR3aa: CASSRQSQETQYF; d_gene: -; abundance: once; j_gene: TRBJ2-5; v_gene: TRBV6-5
CDR3nt: TGTGCCAGCGACAATTCTAATGAAAAACTGTTTTTT; CDR3aa: CASDNSNEKLFF; d_gene: -; abundance: -; j_gene: TRBJ1-4; v_gene: TRBV2
CDR3nt: TGTGCCAGCAGTCGGACGACGGGGGGGGCTGAAGCTTTCTTT; CDR3aa: CASSRTTGGAEAFF; d_gene: -; abundance: -; j_gene: TRBJ1-1; v_gene: TRBV3-1/TRBV3-2
CDR3nt: TGTGCCAGCAGCCACACCACGGCTGAAGCTTTCTTT; CDR3aa: CASSHTTAEAFF; d_gene: -; abundance: -; j_gene: TRBJ1-1; v_gene: TRBV3-1/TRBV3-2
CDR3nt: TGCGCCAGCAGCCAAGATTTGACGGGTTCGAGGGGGCTGGGTGAAAAACTGTTTTTT; CDR3aa: CASSQDLTGSRGLGEKLFF; d_gene: TRBD1; abundance: few; j_gene: TRBJ1-4; v_gene: TRBV4-3
CDR3nt: TGTGCCAGCAGTGACCCCTTCTATGGCTACACCTTC; CDR3aa: CASSDPFYGYTF; d_gene: -; abundance: -; j_gene: TRBJ1-2; v_gene: TRBV6-4
CDR3nt: TGTGCCAGCTGGCGGTGGACTAGCGGGGGGGCTGTAGATACGCAGTATTTT; CDR3aa: CASWRWTSGGAVDTQYF; d_gene: TRBD2; abundance: -; j_gene: TRBJ2-3; v_gene: TRBV27
CDR3nt: TGTGCCAGCAGCTTTCCGGGAACACGAGCGGAGACCCAGTACTTC; CDR3aa: CASSFPGTRAETQYF; d_gene: -; abundance: -; j_gene: TRBJ2-5; v_gene: TRBV5-5
CDR3nt: TGTGCCAGCGGGAGGGACAGGGTTGTCACTGAAGCTTTCTTT; CDR3aa: CASGRDRVVTEAFF; d_gene: TRBD1; abundance: once; j_gene: TRBJ1-1; v_gene: TRBV6-5
CDR3nt: TGTGCCAGTACAATCGGGACAGGGAATGAGCAGTTCTTC; CDR3aa: CASTIGTGNEQFF; d_gene: TRBD1; abundance: -; j_gene: TRBJ2-1; v_gene: TRBV19
CDR3nt: TGTGCCAGCAGCTTAGGGCTAGCGGGGGGGGATGAGCAGTTCTTC; CDR3aa: CASSLGLAGGDEQFF; d_gene: TRBD2; abundance: -; j_gene: TRBJ2-1; v_gene: TRBV11-3
CDR3nt: TGTGCCAGCAGTGAATCGGGAAGGGTGGGTGAAGCTTTCTTT; CDR3aa: CASSESGRVGEAFF; d_gene: -; abundance: -; j_gene: TRBJ1-1; v_gene: TRBV6-1
CDR3nt: TGTGCCATCAGTGTCCGAGGGGGCCAAGAGACCCAGTACTTC; CDR3aa: CAISVRGGQETQYF; d_gene: -; abundance: -; j_gene: TRBJ2-5; v_gene: TRBV10-3
CDR3nt: TGTGCCAGCCGAGTTAGGGGGGATACGCAGTATTTT; CDR3aa: CASRVRGDTQYF; d_gene: -; abundance: -; j_gene: TRBJ2-3; v_gene: TRBV6-5
CDR3nt: TGTGCCACCAGTGCCACGGGACAGGGATCCGGGGAGCAGTTCTTC; CDR3aa: CATSATGQGSGEQFF; d_gene: TRBD1; abundance: -; j_gene: TRBJ2-1; v_gene: TRBV24-1
CDR3nt: TGCGCCAGCAGCCCTTTGGACTACCCACGCCATGAGCAGTTCTTC; CDR3aa: CASSPLDYPRHEQFF; d_gene: -; abundance: -; j_gene: TRBJ2-1; v_gene: TRBV4-1
CDR3nt: TGTGCCAGCAGTCCCACACGGGGGAAAAACATTCAGTACTTC; CDR3aa: CASSPTRGKNIQYF; d_gene: -; abundance: -; j_gene: TRBJ2-4; v_gene: TRBV6-2/TRBV6-3
CDR3nt: TGTGCCAGCAGCCCGCTTAGAGATACGCAGTATTTT; CDR3aa: CASSPLRDTQYF; d_gene: -; abundance: -; j_gene: TRBJ2-3; v_gene: TRBV5-6
CDR3nt: TGTGCCAGCAGACTGCCGGGAACCGGGGAGCTGTTTTTT; CDR3aa: CASRLPGTGELFF; d_gene: -; abundance: -; j_gene: TRBJ2-2; v_gene: TRBV6-5
CDR3nt: TGTGCCAGCAGCCAAGAGGGGACAGGGTATGGCTACACCTTC; CDR3aa: CASSQEGTGYGYTF; d_gene: TRBD1; abundance: -; j_gene: TRBJ1-2; v_gene: TRBV3-1/TRBV3-2
CDR3nt: TGTGCCAGCAGTGTGGAGGTCTCTCAGCCCCAGCATTTT; CDR3aa: CASSVEVSQPQHF; d_gene: -; abundance: once; j_gene: TRBJ1-5; v_gene: TRBV6-4
CDR3nt: TGTGCCAGCAGCGGGACAGGGTTACGAATTCAGTACTTC; CDR3aa: CASSGTGLRIQYF; d_gene: TRBD1; abundance: once; j_gene: TRBJ2-4; v_gene: TRBV5-6
CDR3nt: TGTGCCAGCAGTTACTCTGACAGTCCCCTTACGGATACGCAGTATTTT; CDR3aa: CASSYSDSPLTDTQYF; d_gene: -; abundance: -; j_gene: TRBJ2-3; v_gene: TRBV6-5
CDR3nt: TGTGCCAGCAGCCAAGGGACACCCTCCCGAATCTCCTATAATTCACCCCTCCACTTT; CDR3aa: CASSQGTPSRISYNSPLHF; d_gene: -; abundance: -; j_gene: TRBJ1-6; v_gene: TRBV3-1/TRBV3-2
CDR3nt: TGTGCCAGCGAACCAGGAGGAGCGATTAACTATGGCTACACCTTC; CDR3aa: CASEPGGAINYGYTF; d_gene: -; abundance: few; j_gene: TRBJ1-2; v_gene: TRBV19
CDR3nt: TGCGCCAGCAGCCAAGACCCCCGGGATTCACCCCTCCACTTT; CDR3aa: CASSQDPRDSPLHF; d_gene: -; abundance: -; j_gene: TRBJ1-6; v_gene: TRBV4-3
CDR3nt: TGTGCCAGCAGCTTAGAGGAGGGCAGCTATGGCTACACCTTC; CDR3aa: CASSLEEGSYGYTF; d_gene: -; abundance: once; j_gene: TRBJ1-2; v_gene: TRBV7-2
CDR3nt: TGTGCCAGTAGTATAGTTGCCGTAGGGGACACTGAAGCTTTCTTT; CDR3aa: CASSIVAVGDTEAFF; d_gene: -; abundance: -; j_gene: TRBJ1-1; v_gene: TRBV19
CDR3nt: TGTGCCAGCAGCTACGGTACGGGGGGCTACACCTTC; CDR3aa: CASSYGTGGYTF; d_gene: -; abundance: -; j_gene: TRBJ1-2; v_gene: TRBV7-2
CDR3nt: TGTGCCACGGTCCCAGACAATCAGCCCCAGCATTTT; CDR3aa: CATVPDNQPQHF; d_gene: -; abundance: -; j_gene: TRBJ1-5; v_gene: TRBV24-1
CDR3nt: TGTGCTAGTGGTTTTAAGCTAGCGGGGGACACCGGGGAGCTGTTTTTT; CDR3aa: CASGFKLAGDTGELFF; d_gene: TRBD2; abundance: -; j_gene: TRBJ2-2; v_gene: TRBV12-5